The clone carrying this T cell receptor beta chain showed up just a few times. What it binds is unknown. Treatment in this sample: some 20 received Ad26.COV2.S at low or high dose, single or two shots; roughly five received placebo; per-sample allocation not given. All samples were drawn on day 63, counting from the first vaccine or placebo injection. The sample came from a Boston adult aged 18-55 years. Built on an Ad26 vector, the vaccine expressed Wuhan-strain SARS-CoV-2 spike. The data were obtained in a study of Ad26.COV2.S vaccination and SARS-CoV-2 variants. Study summary: In the study, Ad26.COV2.S was injected intramuscularly once, or twice 56 days apart.

Trimming took 5 bases from V and 8 from J, leaving 15 bases between them. Germline loops: CDR1 MNHNY, CDR2 SVGAGI (reference sequence). The CDR3 consists of 13 residues. Study results and limitations: Reported post-vaccination CD8+ and CD4+ T cell responses to spike showed substantial breadth.

Libraries were prepared by immunoSEQ multiplex PCR; TCRdb keeps only in-frame clonotypes and omits some of them. The repertoire holds about 470,000 clones, less than 95% seen once, with around 4.2% in the top ten. This receptor was obtained from a person between 18 and 65 years old who received the Ad26.COV2.S COVID-19 vaccine or a placebo. The chain employs TRBV6-6 and TRBJ1-2; a possible D gene is TRBD1 (6 bases). The input for sequencing was peripheral blood, taken in a trial of Ad26.COV2.S vaccine versus placebo. The chain's CDR3 is CASSVWTAEGYTF. DNA for the CDR3: TGTGCCAGCAGTGTCTGGACAGCGGAGGGCTACACCTTC.